Sequencing of this T cell receptor (beta chain) was carried out in a study of T cell responses to AZD1222 COVID-19 vaccine. The germline V gene encodes CDR1 MNHNY and CDR2 SVGAGI (reference sequence). V was clipped by 6 bases and J by 0 bases, with 8 bases between them. CDR3 size: 13 residues. Generated by immunoSEQ multiplex PCR, the TCRdb table keeps only in-frame clones and is missing some. Found here are 85,000 to 100,000 clones, approximately 91% of them singletons; the top ten hold 5%. As to this clone: The antigen remains undetermined.

Study-wide points: Spike-specific TCRs gained breadth and depth after people received two AZD1222 doses. The study identified only a handful of AZD1222 recipients as seropositive at baseline. The study reported that nearly half of spike-specific TCRs target unmutated variant regions. It should be noted that donors were predominantly white British and more often female, and clonal diversity was possibly underestimated.

The sample here was peripheral blood, taken 28 days after the second AZD1222 dose. This TCR was recovered from an adult who received the AZD1222 COVID-19 vaccine. The V call is TRBV6-6, the J call TRBJ1-2; D gene uncertain. The CDR3 loop is CASRSHANYGYTF. For the CDR3, the DNA is TGTGCCAGCAGGTCCCATGCTAACTATGGCTACACCTTC.